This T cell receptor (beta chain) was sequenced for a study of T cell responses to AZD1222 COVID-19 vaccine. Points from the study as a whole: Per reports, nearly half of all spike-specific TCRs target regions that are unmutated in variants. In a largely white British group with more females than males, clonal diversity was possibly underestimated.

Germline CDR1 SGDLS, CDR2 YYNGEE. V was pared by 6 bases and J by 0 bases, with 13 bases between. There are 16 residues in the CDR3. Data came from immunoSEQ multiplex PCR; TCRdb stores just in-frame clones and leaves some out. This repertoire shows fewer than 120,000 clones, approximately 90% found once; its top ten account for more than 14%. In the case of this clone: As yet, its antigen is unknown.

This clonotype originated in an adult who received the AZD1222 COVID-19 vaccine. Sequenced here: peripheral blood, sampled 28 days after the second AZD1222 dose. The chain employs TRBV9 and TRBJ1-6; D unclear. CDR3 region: CASTRSSSSYNSPLHF. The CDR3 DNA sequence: TGTGCCAGCACCCGATCCTCGAGCTCCTATAATTCACCCCTCCACTTT.